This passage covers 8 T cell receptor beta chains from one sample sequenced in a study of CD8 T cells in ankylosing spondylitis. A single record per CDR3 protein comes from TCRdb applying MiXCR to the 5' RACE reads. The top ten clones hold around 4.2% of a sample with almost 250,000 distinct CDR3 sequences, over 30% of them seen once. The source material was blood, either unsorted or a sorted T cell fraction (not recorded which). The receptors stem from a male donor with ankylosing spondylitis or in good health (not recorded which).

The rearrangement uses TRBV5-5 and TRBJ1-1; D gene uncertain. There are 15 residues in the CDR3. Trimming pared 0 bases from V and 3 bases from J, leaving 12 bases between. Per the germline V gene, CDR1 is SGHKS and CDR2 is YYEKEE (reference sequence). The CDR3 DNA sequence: TGTGCCAGCAGCTTGGAGGCGGGGTACGACACTGAAGCTTTCTTT. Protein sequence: CASSLEAGYDTEAFF.

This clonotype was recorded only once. CDR3 sequence (DNA): TGCAGCGTTGAAAGGTTTAGCGGCACAGATACGCAGTATTTT. Encoded protein: CSVERFSGTDTQYF. This sequence joins TRBV29-1 and TRBJ2-3, with a tentative D call TRBD2 (5 bases). CDR1 is SQVTM and CDR2 is ANQGSEA in the germline V gene. The CDR3 length is 14 residues. V dropped 2 bases and J dropped 1 base, with 10 bases sitting between them.

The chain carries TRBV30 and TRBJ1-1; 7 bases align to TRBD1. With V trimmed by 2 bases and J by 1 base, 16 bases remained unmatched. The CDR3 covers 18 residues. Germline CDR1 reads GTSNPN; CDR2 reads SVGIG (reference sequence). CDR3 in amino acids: CAWSPNLVPGQRNTEAFF. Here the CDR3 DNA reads TGTGCCTGGAGTCCGAATCTAGTTCCGGGACAGAGGAACACTGAAGCTTTCTTT. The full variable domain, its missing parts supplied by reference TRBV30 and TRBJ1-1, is SQTIHQWPATLVQPVGSPLSLECTVEGTSNPNLYWYRQAAGRGLQLLFYSVGIGQISSEVPQNLSASRPQDRQFILSSKKLLLSDSGFYLCAWSPNLVPGQRNTEAFFGQGTRLTVV.

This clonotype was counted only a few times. CDR3 coding DNA: TGTGCTAGTGGTTTCGACAGGGGGGAGCAGTACTTC. This codes for CASGFDRGEQYF. The chain carries TRBV12-5 and TRBJ2-7; TRBD1 matches at 9 bases. V lost 3 bases and J lost 7; bases outside the gene matches: 1. The CDR3 covers 12 residues. Germline assignment: CDR1 LGHNT and CDR2 FRNRAP.

CDR3 protein: CASSQATGMPNSPLHF. DNA of the CDR3: TGTGCCAGCAGCCAAGCGACAGGGATGCCGAATTCACCCCTCCACTTT. V and J are TRBV4-2 and TRBJ1-6; 7 positions match TRBD1. Germline lookup yields CDR1 LGHNA and CDR2 YNFKEQ. The CDR3 extends over 16 amino acids. V lost 1 base to trimming and J lost 7 bases; unmatched junction nucleotides: 7.

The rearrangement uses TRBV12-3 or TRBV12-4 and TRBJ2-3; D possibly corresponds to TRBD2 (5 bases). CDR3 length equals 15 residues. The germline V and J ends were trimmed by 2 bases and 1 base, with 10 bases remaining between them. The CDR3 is CASSLSPGGTDTQYF. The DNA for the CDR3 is TGTGCCAGCAGTTTATCGCCCGGGGGCACAGATACGCAGTATTTT.

CDR3 in DNA: TGTGCCAGCAGTGCCGTTGGAGGGGAACCTCTAGGGGCTGAAGCTTTCTTT. This sequence encodes CASSAVGGEPLGAEAFF. The genes are TRBV12-3 or TRBV12-4 and TRBJ1-1, with D tentatively TRBD1 (5 bases). This CDR3 contains 17 residues. The V gene lost 5 bases and the J gene lost 6 bases, with 25 bases spanning the gap.

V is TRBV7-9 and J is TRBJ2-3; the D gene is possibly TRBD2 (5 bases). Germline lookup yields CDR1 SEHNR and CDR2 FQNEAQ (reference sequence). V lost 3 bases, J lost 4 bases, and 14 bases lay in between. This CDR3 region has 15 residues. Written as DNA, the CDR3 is TGTGCCAGCAGCTTCAGCTTGAGGGCCCCAGATACGCAGTATTTT. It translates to CASSFSLRAPDTQYF. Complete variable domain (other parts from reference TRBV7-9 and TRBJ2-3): DTGVSQNPRHKITKRGQNVTFRCDPISEHNRLYWYRQTLGQGPEFLTYFQNEAQLEKSRLLSDRFSAERPKGSFSTLEIQRTEQGDSAMYLCASSFSLRAPDTQYFGPGTRLTVL.